This T cell receptor (beta chain) stems from a study of blood T cell repertoires in COVID-19. Clones were read by immunoSEQ multiplex PCR, and TCRdb kept only the in-frame ones, dropping some. The table includes around 250,000 clones, roughly nine tenths detected once. All enrollees were roughly 18 to 89 years old and from approximately 24 US areas. Categorization into cohorts depended on clinical history that participants reported. Germline V gene lookup returns CDR1 MNHNY and CDR2 SVGAGI (reference sequence). The length of the CDR3 is 15 residues. Trimming stripped 6 bases from V and 0 bases from J, with 12 bases between.

Sequences were obtained from PBMCs or T cells enriched from blood (not recorded which). The receptor was derived from a human donor in a cohort exposed to, infected with or recovered from COVID-19 (not recorded which). The donor label of this sample is uncertain. This rearrangement joins TRBV6-6 to TRBJ1-5, with D tentatively TRBD1 (5 bases). CDR3 loop: CASRPTAYSNQPQHF. The CDR3 DNA reads TGTGCCAGCAGGCCGACAGCCTATAGCAATCAGCCCCAGCATTTT.